Detailed here is one T cell receptor (beta chain). There are 16 residues in the CDR3. Germline CDR1 MDHEN, CDR2 SYDVKM. This sample is part of a study of T cells expressing NK-cell markers. Study overall: Among eight sequenced donors, seven carried HCMV seropositivity while one was seronegative.

TCRdb re-called the 5' RACE reads and shows each CDR3 protein once, DNA omitted. The sample data list about 260,000 distinct CDR3 sequences. The V and J genes are TRBV28 and TRBJ2-1; the TCRdb call, TRBD1, lacks DNA for checking. The source of this sequence is a man aged 18 to 35 in good health. What was sequenced was blood T cells: a sorted CD56 or NKG2C T cell subset, CD4+ or CD8+ T cells, or bulk PBMC T cells (not recorded which). The CDR3 protein is CASSSATKLSYNEQFF.